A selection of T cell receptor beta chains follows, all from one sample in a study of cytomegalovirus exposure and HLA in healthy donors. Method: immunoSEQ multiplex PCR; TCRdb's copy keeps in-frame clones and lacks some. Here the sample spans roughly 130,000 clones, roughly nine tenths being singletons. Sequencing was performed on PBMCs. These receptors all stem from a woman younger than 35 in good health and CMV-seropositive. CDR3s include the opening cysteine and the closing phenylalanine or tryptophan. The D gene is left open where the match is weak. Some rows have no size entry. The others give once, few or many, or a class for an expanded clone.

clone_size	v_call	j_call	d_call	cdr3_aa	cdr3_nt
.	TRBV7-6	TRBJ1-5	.	CASSLDEGNQPQHF	TGTGCCAGCAGCTTAGATGAGGGAAATCAGCCCCAGCATTTT
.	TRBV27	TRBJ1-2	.	CASSFGGPNYGYTF	TGTGCCAGCAGTTTCGGGGGACCTAACTATGGCTACACCTTC
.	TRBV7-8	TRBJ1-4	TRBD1	CASSQDRGLWKLFF	TGTGCCAGCAGCCAGGACAGGGGACTTTGGAAACTGTTTTTT
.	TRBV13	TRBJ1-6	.	CASSLGQGHNSPLHF	TGTGCCAGCAGCTTAGGGCAGGGTCACAATTCACCCCTCCACTTT
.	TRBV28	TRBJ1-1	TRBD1	CASSSQGAGNTEAFF	TGTGCCAGCAGTTCGCAGGGGGCAGGGAACACTGAAGCTTTCTTT
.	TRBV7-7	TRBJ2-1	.	CASSLSASIWSEQFF	TGTGCCAGCAGCCTAAGTGCTAGCATCTGGAGTGAGCAGTTCTTC
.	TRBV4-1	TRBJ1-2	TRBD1	CASSRYLDRPSYGYTF	TGCGCCAGCAGCCGATATTTGGACAGGCCCTCCTATGGCTACACCTTC
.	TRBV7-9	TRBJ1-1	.	CASSLVRQLYTEAFF	TGTGCCAGCAGCTTAGTTCGACAGCTCTACACTGAAGCTTTCTTT
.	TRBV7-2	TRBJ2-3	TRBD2	CASSAPTSGADTQYF	TGTGCCAGCAGCGCCCCGACTAGCGGGGCAGATACGCAGTATTTT
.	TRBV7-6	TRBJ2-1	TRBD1	CASSQGDRGDEQFF	TGTGCCAGCAGCCAAGGGGACAGGGGCGATGAGCAGTTCTTC
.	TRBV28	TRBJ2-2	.	CATDRGNTGELFF	TGTGCCACGGATCGGGGGAACACCGGGGAGCTGTTTTTT
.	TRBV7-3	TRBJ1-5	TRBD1	CASSFRRQGASNQPQHF	TGTGCCAGCAGCTTTCGTCGACAGGGGGCTAGCAATCAGCCCCAGCATTTT
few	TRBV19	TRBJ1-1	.	CASSIAADRTEAFF	TGTGCCAGTAGTATAGCGGCGGATCGGACTGAAGCTTTCTTT
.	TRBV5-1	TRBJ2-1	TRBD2	CASSLGSGGPYNEQFF	TGCGCCAGCAGCTTGGGTAGCGGGGGGCCCTACAATGAGCAGTTCTTC
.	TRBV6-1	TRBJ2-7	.	CASRVFQGIGYEQYF	TGTGCCAGCAGAGTTTTTCAGGGGATCGGCTACGAGCAGTACTTC
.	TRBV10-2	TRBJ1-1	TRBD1	CASSERTGGTEAFF	TGCGCCAGCAGTGAGAGGACAGGGGGCACTGAAGCTTTCTTT
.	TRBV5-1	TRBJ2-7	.	CASSPAGSGEQYF	TGCGCCAGCAGCCCCGCGGGGTCCGGCGAGCAGTACTTC
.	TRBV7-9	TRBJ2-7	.	CASSPSSYEQYF	TGTGCCAGCAGCCCGAGCTCCTACGAGCAGTACTTC
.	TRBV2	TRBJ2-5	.	CASTWAGGDQETQYF	TGTGCCAGCACCTGGGCGGGCGGGGACCAAGAGACCCAGTACTTC
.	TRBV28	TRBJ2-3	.	CASSLMTLATTDTQYF	TGTGCCAGCAGCCTTATGACTTTGGCGACCACAGATACGCAGTATTTT
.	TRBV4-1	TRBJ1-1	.	CASSREQVNTEAFF	TGCGCCAGCAGCCGTGAACAGGTCAACACTGAAGCTTTCTTT
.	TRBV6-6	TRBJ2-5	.	CASSYYGGPETQYF	TGTGCCAGCAGTTATTACGGGGGGCCGGAGACCCAGTACTTC
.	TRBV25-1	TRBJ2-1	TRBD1	CASSDTLRQGQGNEQFF	TGTGCCAGCAGTGACACACTTCGACAGGGTCAAGGGAATGAGCAGTTCTTC